The TCR beta chain under discussion was sequenced for a study of CD8 T cells in Susac syndrome (dated by TCRdb to about 2019). For context, the study as a whole: Repertoire sequencing was used to test whether CD8+ T cell activation and differentiation in Susac syndrome was antigen driven. Broader findings and caveats from the paper: The study acknowledged that relatively few individuals were included in the TCR sequencing and HLA analysis.

High-throughput TCR beta sequencing profiled peripheral blood CD8+ and CD4+ T cells from healthy donors, Susac syndrome patients and multiple sclerosis patients. The multiple sclerosis controls were treatment-naive patients who had stable or active relapsing-remitting disease and met the revised McDonald criteria. Bulk CD8+ and CD4+ T cells were purified magnetically by negative isolation, whereas CD8+ TEMRA cells were enriched by FACS. Blood was collected in EDTA tubes and processed within 24 hours, with PBMCs isolated through density gradient centrifugation. PBMCs intended for TCR sequencing were frozen in liquid nitrogen and were later thawed in a 37 degrees C water bath. A purity of at least 90% was achieved for sorted or isolated CD4+, CD8+ and CD8+ TEMRA cells. Compared with germline, V lacks 4 bases and J lacks 6 bases; bases without a gene match: 21. The CDR3 runs 20 amino acids, cysteine and phenylalanine included. The kept DNA is CDR3 alone, 60 bases in frame from the first base. For CDR1 and CDR2, the germline V gene (reference sequence) lists SGHAT and FQDESV.

RNA was extracted with the RNeasy kit and roughly 0.5 to 1 ug was reverse transcribed using random hexamers. The immunoSEQ multiplex PCR assay, which covers 54 Vbeta and 13 Jbeta segments, was used to amplify TCR beta CDR3 regions. Bias from PCR amplification was corrected by using a synthetic template baseline for primer optimization and for computational correction. As for how the authors treated the data: Reads were annotated to V, D and J genes according to IMGT and were analyzed with immunoSEQ Analyzer, with only productive sequences retained. Clonality was calculated as one minus the Shannon entropy normalized by log2 of the number of productive unique sequences. For each patient and control, public and private clones were evaluated among the 100 most prevalent clones. Clones were defined as Susac-specific if absent from the healthy and MS cohorts, from some 1,000 published viral clones and from other ImmuneACCESS disease sequences. TCRdb took the public reads, trimmed them with fastp at Q25, ran MiXCR for clone calling and kept in-frame beta chains. Identical CDR3 protein sequences are pooled into one entry, listed with their most common genes and DNA. The V and J calls reflect TCRdb's pipeline rather than the authors' work. The table for this sample lists a few hundred thousand distinct CDR3 sequences; around 95% of them were counted only once. Approximately 0.081% of the sample rests with the top ten.

For this clonotype: The antigen this receptor binds is unknown. No base quality information exists; no much larger clone differs at one position.

The chain is assembled from TRBV11-1 and TRBJ2-3; 11 central bases correspond to TRBD1. What was sequenced was CD4+ T cells from PBMCs. This receptor was taken from a human donor with multiple sclerosis. The CDR3 protein is CASSYPREGRTGGALDTQYF. The DNA reads as follows: TGTGCCAGCAGCTACCCCCGCGAGGGCCGGACAGGGGGCGCGTTGGATACGCAGTATTTT.